The next 22 T cell receptor beta chains were all read from a single sample in a study of blood T cell repertoires in COVID-19. TCRdb's table, derived via immunoSEQ multiplex PCR, lists solely in-frame clones and lacks some. The sample consists of some 64,000 clones, 88% of them appearing once. Source material: peripheral blood. The receptors originated from a man aged 50-59 years with active COVID-19.

The chain carries TRBV5-6 and TRBJ1-1, with D perhaps TRBD1 (5 bases). The V and J ends lost 1 base and 3 bases respectively, with 7 bases between them. The CDR3 is 13 amino acids. Germline V gene lookup returns CDR1 SGHDT and CDR2 YYEEEE. CDR3 coding DNA: TGTGCCAGCAGCTTGTCCAGGGACACTGAAGCTTTCTTT. Translating it yields CASSLSRDTEAFF. The full variable domain, in which reference TRBV5-6 and TRBJ1-1 provide the parts outside the CDR3, is DAGVTQSPTHLIKTRGQQVTLRCSPKSGHDTVSWYQQALGQGPQFIFQYYEEEERQRGNFPDRFSGHQFPNYSSELNVNALLLGDSALYLCASSLSRDTEAFFGQGTRLTVV.

This sequence joins TRBV6-2 or TRBV6-3 and TRBJ1-2; TRBD1 matches 10 bases. CDR3 length equals 16 residues. V was pared by 4 bases and J by 4 bases, with 9 bases of the junction left unmatched. Germline values: CDR1 MNHEY, CDR2 SVGEGT. CDR3 coding DNA: TGTGCCAGCAGTTCCTGGGGACAGGGGATAGGCTATGGCTACACCTTC. It specifies CASSSWGQGIGYGYTF.

The V call is TRBV6-5, the J call TRBJ2-5; 10 nucleotides agree with TRBD1. CDR1 MNHEY and CDR2 SVGAGI come from the germline V gene. V lost 8 bases, J lost 4 bases, and 7 bases stayed unmatched. CDR3 length equals 14 residues. CDR3 protein: CASERQGAGETQYF. The CDR3 nucleotides read TGTGCCAGCGAGAGACAGGGGGCCGGAGAGACCCAGTACTTC.

The CDR3 protein is CASKAAGGNTYNEQFF. The CDR3, as DNA: TGTGCCAGCAAAGCGGCGGGGGGGAACACCTACAATGAGCAGTTCTTC. This chain uses TRBV5-4 with TRBJ2-1; 9 nucleotides match TRBD2. The CDR3 is 16 amino acids. V dropped 6 bases and J dropped 2; count of bases not matched to a gene: 9. CDR1 and CDR2 from the germline V gene are SGHNT and YYREEE (reference sequence).

The genes are TRBV18 and TRBJ1-4; D is possibly TRBD1 (5 bases). The CDR3 extends over 14 amino acids. Germline-derived CDR1 and CDR2 are KGHSH and LQKENI. The V and J ends lost 6 bases and 8 bases respectively, with 16 bases between them. For the CDR3, the DNA is TGTGCCAGCTCCCAAGAGACAGTAAGGGAAAAACTGTTTTTT. This encodes CASSQETVREKLFF.

The chain links TRBV6-5 to TRBJ1-2; TRBD1 agrees at 7 bases. V was pared by 6 bases and J by 7 bases, with 8 bases of the junction left unmatched. This CDR3 is built from 13 residues. Germline V gives CDR1 MNHEY, CDR2 SVGAGI. This chain's CDR3 is CASRYDRAAGYTF. The CDR3 region has the DNA TGTGCCAGCAGATACGACAGGGCGGCTGGCTACACCTTC.

The V and J genes are TRBV5-4 and TRBJ1-1; D possibly corresponds to TRBD1 (6 bases). CDR3 size: 16 residues. The germline V and J ends were trimmed by 4 bases and 5 bases, with 21 bases remaining between them. The germline gives CDR1 SGHNT, CDR2 YYREEE (reference sequence). The CDR3 DNA sequence: TGTGCCAGCAGCCGAGGGGGTGCCGCCTCGAAGACTGAAGCTTTCTTT. It is translated as CASSRGGAASKTEAFF. Complete variable domain (other parts from reference TRBV5-4 and TRBJ1-1): ETGVTQSPTHLIKTRGQQVTLRCSSQSGHNTVSWYQQALGQGPQFIFQYYREEENGRGNFPPRFSGLQFPNYSSELNVNALELDDSALYLCASSRGGAASKTEAFFGQGTRLTVV.

The V call is TRBV12-3 or TRBV12-4, the J call TRBJ1-2; D is uncertain. The CDR3 loop spans 12 amino acids. V was pared by 4 bases and J by 2 bases, with 5 bases between. CDR3 sequence: CASSSENYGYTF. The CDR3 coding sequence is TGTGCCAGCAGTTCAGAAAACTATGGCTACACCTTC.

This chain uses TRBV2 with TRBJ2-3; TRBD2 aligns across 9 bases. The ends lost 8 bases at V and 7 bases at J; junction bases unmatched: 7. The germline V gene has CDR1 SNHLY and CDR2 FYNNEI. The CDR3 is made up of 13 amino acids. The CDR3 DNA reads as TGTGCCAGCTGGTCTAGCGGGACTAATACGCAGTATTTT. This encodes CASWSSGTNTQYF.

The chain joins TRBV5-6 to TRBJ2-5; 7 bases are a match to TRBD2. Germline V CDR1 and CDR2: SGHDT, YYEEEE. The CDR3 consists of 16 residues. The V segment lost 3 bases and the J segment 4 bases; nucleotides outside the gene matches: 12. CDR3 bases: TGTGCCAGCAGCTCGAAGACTAGCAGCCGGGGAGAGACCCAGTACTTC. This gives the protein CASSSKTSSRGETQYF.

The chain links TRBV6-1 to TRBJ1-5; the D is unclear. This CDR3 contains 15 residues. Germline-derived CDR1 and CDR2 are MNHNS and SASEGT. Between the trimmed V and J ends, which lost 0 bases and 0 bases, there was a span of 6 bases. The CDR3 DNA is TGTGCCAGCAGTGAAGCATCCAGTAGCAATCAGCCCCAGCATTTT. The encoded protein is CASSEASSSNQPQHF.

The chain employs TRBV5-4 and TRBJ2-7; a weak D match, TRBD2 (6 bases). CDR1 is SGHNT and CDR2 is YYREEE in the germline V gene (reference sequence). The V end was cut by 1 base, the J end by 4 bases, with 18 bases between. There are 16 residues in the CDR3. The CDR3 sequence is CASSLRRGGWAYEQYF. The DNA for the CDR3 is TGTGCCAGCAGCTTGAGGCGGGGTGGTTGGGCTTACGAGCAGTACTTC.

The chain recombines TRBV3-1 (or the pseudogene TRBV3-2) with TRBJ1-3, with D uncertain. The germline CDR1 and CDR2 sequences are LGHDT and YNNKEL (reference sequence). V was clipped by 3 bases and J by 0 bases, with 3 bases between them. The CDR3 loop spans 13 amino acids. The CDR3 DNA is TGTGCCAGCAGCCAGCGCTCTGGAAACACCATATATTTT. Amino acids: CASSQRSGNTIYF.

The chain is built from TRBV9 and TRBJ2-1; TRBD2 agrees at 15 bases. This CDR3 region has 15 residues. The germline V gene encodes CDR1 SGDLS and CDR2 YYNGEE. Unmatched junction bases numbered 4, after V lost 3 bases and J lost 9 bases. DNA for the CDR3: TGTGCCAGCAGCGGAGGACTAGCGGGGGGGCCTGAGCAGTTCTTC. It codes for CASSGGLAGGPEQFF.

The chain recombines TRBV6-5 with TRBJ2-2; D possibly corresponds to TRBD2 (5 bases). The CDR3 spans 15 residues. Looked up from germline, CDR1 is MNHEY and CDR2 is SVGAGI. Trimming removed 6 bases from V and 4 bases from J, with 15 bases in between. The CDR3 coding sequence is TGTGCCAGCAGCTACGAGGCGGGTATCACCGGGGAGCTGTTTTTT. It codes for CASSYEAGITGELFF.

J is TRBJ2-1 and V is TRBV6-2 or TRBV6-3, with 10 bases aligning to TRBD2. Looked up from germline, CDR1 is MNHEY and CDR2 is SVGEGT. Germline trimming cut 0 bases from V and 4 bases from J; bases unmatched to any gene: 6. The CDR3 spans 17 residues. The CDR3 sequence is CASSYSRTSGVYNEQFF. CDR3 DNA sequence: TGTGCCAGCAGTTACTCGAGGACTAGCGGAGTATACAATGAGCAGTTCTTC.

The chain couples TRBV2 to TRBJ1-1; TRBD1 is a possible D gene (5 bases). Germline V lookup: CDR1 SNHLY, CDR2 FYNNEI. With 6 bases removed from V and 4 bases from J, the gap between germline ends came to 15 bases. This CDR3 contains 14 residues. CDR3 coding DNA: TGTGCCAGCAGGGGGGAGGGTCAGGGCACTGAAGCTTTCTTT. Encoded protein: CASRGEGQGTEAFF. The whole variable domain, remainder taken from reference TRBV2 and TRBJ1-1, is EPEVTQTPSHQVTQMGQEVILRCVPISNHLYFYWYRQILGQKVEFLVSFYNNEISEKSEIFDDQFSVERPDGSNFTLKIRSTKLEDSAMYFCASRGEGQGTEAFFGQGTRLTVV.

This rearrangement joins TRBV27 to TRBJ2-1; 11 bases are shared with TRBD2. Germline loops: CDR1 MNHEY, CDR2 SMNVEV (reference sequence). The CDR3 has 15 amino acids. V lost 6 bases and J lost 12; bases outside the gene matches: 13. The CDR3 bases are TGTGCCAGCAGCGTAGCACTAGCGGGGGTAAGCCGGCAGTTCTTC. This sequence encodes CASSVALAGVSRQFF.

The rearrangement joins TRBV5-1 to TRBJ2-7; D may be TRBD1 (6 bases). The length of the CDR3 is 14 residues. The germline V gene has CDR1 SGHRS and CDR2 YFSETQ. V shed 4 bases and J shed 2 bases, with 13 bases lying between them. Written as DNA, the CDR3 is TGCGCCAGCAGCCCGGTGACAGGTCCCTACGAGCAGTACTTC. Protein sequence: CASSPVTGPYEQYF.

V is TRBV7-9 and J is TRBJ1-5; D gene ambiguous. CDR1 is SEHNR, CDR2 FQNEAQ, per germline (reference sequence). This CDR3 is 15 amino acids long. V lost 5 bases, J lost 4 bases, and 15 bases lay in between. As DNA, the CDR3 is TGTGCCAGCAGCCCAGGACTCAGATCAAATCAGCCCCAGCATTTT. The encoded protein is CASSPGLRSNQPQHF. Drawing the rest from reference TRBV7-9 and TRBJ1-5, the complete variable domain is DTGVSQNPRHKITKRGQNVTFRCDPISEHNRLYWYRQTLGQGPEFLTYFQNEAQLEKSRLLSDRFSAERPKGSFSTLEIQRTEQGDSAMYLCASSPGLRSNQPQHFGDGTRLSIL.

The chain couples TRBV3-1 (or the pseudogene TRBV3-2) to TRBJ2-7; D might be TRBD1 (5 bases). The CDR3 length is 14 residues. Germline V CDR1 and CDR2: LGHDT, YNNKEL (reference sequence). Trimming took off 2 bases at V and 3 bases at J, with 11 bases between the two ends. CDR3: CASSQLTDIYEQYF. DNA for the CDR3: TGTGCCAGCAGCCAACTGACAGACATCTACGAGCAGTACTTC.

V and J are TRBV9 and TRBJ2-2; no clear D gene. V lost 0 bases and J lost 0, with 9 bases in between. Germline CDR1 and CDR2: SGDLS and YYNGEE. CDR3 length: 16 residues. The CDR3 DNA is TGTGCCAGCAGCGTAGTCCCCCACACGAACACCGGGGAGCTGTTTTTT. It codes for CASSVVPHTNTGELFF.